The 29 T cell receptor beta chains below all came from one sample that was sequenced in a study of cytomegalovirus exposure and HLA in healthy donors. The PCR had 60 Vbeta and 13 Jbeta primers. TCRdb keeps only in-frame clones here, not all; method: immunoSEQ multiplex PCR. The sample has about 170,000 clones, almost 75% seen once. The sample taken for sequencing was PBMCs. These TCRs come from a woman between 18 and 29 years old in good health and CMV-seropositive.

This rearrangement joins TRBV7-2 to TRBJ2-7, with D hard to call. Trimming left V 1 base short and J 3 bases short, with 13 bases between. This CDR3 has 15 amino acids. Germline V lookup: CDR1 SGHTA, CDR2 FQGNSA. The CDR3 is CASSLEAQSYYEQYF. The CDR3 nucleotides read TGTGCCAGCAGCTTAGAGGCACAGAGCTACTACGAGCAGTACTTC.

The J gene is TRBJ2-3, the V gene TRBV6-1; 11 bases map to TRBD2. V shed 3 bases and J 4 bases; nucleotides not matched to a gene: 3. The germline V gene has CDR1 MNHNS and CDR2 SASEGT. The length of the CDR3 is 15 residues. The chain's CDR3 is CASSETSGVPDTQYF. CDR3 sequence (DNA): TGTGCCAGCAGTGAGACTAGCGGGGTCCCAGATACGCAGTATTTT.

The chain couples TRBV12-5 to TRBJ2-1; 7 bases are shared with TRBD1. Germline V lookup: CDR1 LGHNT, CDR2 FRNRAP. The CDR3 has 15 amino acids. The ends lost 5 bases at V and 5 bases at J; junction bases unmatched: 9. The CDR3 nucleotides read TGTGCTAGTGGTAAGGGGGCTGTTTATGACAATGAGCAGTTCTTC. This gives the protein CASGKGAVYDNEQFF.

This clone came up once. The V and J genes are TRBV7-9 and TRBJ2-1, with unresolved D. Germline assignment: CDR1 SEHNR and CDR2 FQNEAQ (reference sequence). This CDR3 comprises 17 residues. V dropped 3 bases and J dropped 0 bases, with 15 bases sitting between them. In DNA form, the CDR3 reads TGTGCCAGCAGCTTTTATCCGGGTTTGGACTCCTACAATGAGCAGTTCTTC. It codes for CASSFYPGLDSYNEQFF.

The V call is TRBV5-4, the J call TRBJ2-1, with 12 bases aligning to TRBD2. The germline V gene encodes CDR1 SGHNT and CDR2 YYREEE (reference sequence). The CDR3 covers 15 residues. J gave up 7 bases and V 2 bases, and 4 bases lay outside the gene matches. CDR3 sequence (DNA): TGTGCCAGCAGCTTTTCTAGCGGGGGGGCGAATGAGCAGTTCTTC. Residues: CASSFSSGGANEQFF.

The rearrangement links TRBV29-1 to TRBJ1-3; a weak D match, TRBD1 (5 bases). The CDR3 contains 14 residues. Between the trimmed V and J ends, which lost 2 bases and 6 bases, there was a span of 14 bases. Looked up from germline, CDR1 is SQVTM and CDR2 is ANQGSEA. The CDR3 DNA is TGCAGCGTTGAAACCGGCCGGGGGGAAAACACCATATATTTT. Protein product: CSVETGRGENTIYF.

This chain links TRBV30 with TRBJ2-5, with TRBD1 matching over 7 bases. The J call may be mistaken, given a closer DNA end match to TRBJ2-7. This CDR3 region has 14 residues. Germline V gene data show CDR1 as GTSNPN and CDR2 as SVGIG (reference sequence). CDR3 nucleotide sequence: TGTGCCGCAAGAGACCGGGACAGTCACTACGAGCAGTACTTC. Amino acids: CAARDRDSHYEQYF.

The chain uses TRBV9 and TRBJ2-1; D is possibly TRBD2 (6 bases). The V gene lost 0 bases and the J gene lost 9 bases, with 10 bases spanning the gap. Germline CDR1 reads SGDLS; CDR2 reads YYNGEE. This CDR3 comprises 13 residues. The CDR3 nucleotides are TGTGCCAGCAGCGTAGCGGGGGAGAGTGAGCAGTTCTTC. This gives the protein CASSVAGESEQFF.

This clone has only a few counts. The chain carries TRBV7-9 and TRBJ1-2; D gene unclear. The V gene lost 5 bases and the J gene lost 4 bases, with 20 bases spanning the gap. Germline assignment: CDR1 SEHNR and CDR2 FQNEAQ (reference sequence). This CDR3 contains 16 residues. The CDR3 bases are TGTGCCAGCAGCGAGAGACTGGGAGCGGCTGGCTATGGCTACACCTTC. Translation gives CASSERLGAAGYGYTF.

The chain couples TRBV5-1 to TRBJ1-4; 7 bases are shared with TRBD1. Trimming removed 4 bases from V and 5 bases from J; junction bases left unmatched: 8. The germline V gene encodes CDR1 SGHRS and CDR2 YFSETQ. CDR3 length equals 15 residues. The CDR3 protein is CASSLEGGPNEKLFF. CDR3 DNA: TGCGCCAGCAGCCTGGAAGGGGGCCCGAATGAAAAACTGTTTTTT.

The gene calls are TRBV6-5 and TRBJ1-6; 10 positions agree with TRBD1. In germline, CDR1 is MNHEY, CDR2 SVGAGI. The V segment lost 0 bases and the J segment 10 bases; nucleotides outside the gene matches: 6. The CDR3 loop spans 16 amino acids. The CDR3 coding sequence is TGTGCCAGCAGTTACTCGGGACAGGGGACGAGATCACCCCTCCACTTT. Translated, it gives CASSYSGQGTRSPLHF.

The rearrangement joins TRBV6-5 to TRBJ2-2, with a possible D match to TRBD2 (6 bases). The ends were cut back, 6 bases at V and 6 bases at J, with 11 bases in the middle. The CDR3 has 13 amino acids. Per germline, CDR1 MNHEY and CDR2 SVGAGI. The CDR3 loop is CASRRGLPGELFF. CDR3 bases: TGTGCCAGCAGGCGGGGTTTGCCCGGGGAGCTGTTTTTT.

J is TRBJ2-3 and V is TRBV29-1, with D maybe TRBD1 (6 bases). This CDR3 has 13 residues. The germline CDR1 and CDR2 sequences are SQVTM and ANQGSEA. V was pared by 6 bases and J by 5 bases, with 15 bases between. Here the CDR3 reads CSVNRELEDTQYF. In DNA, the CDR3 is TGCAGCGTGAACAGGGAGCTGGAAGATACGCAGTATTTT.

This clone showed up just a few times. This rearrangement joins TRBV27 to TRBJ2-5; 10 positions agree with TRBD2. J was trimmed by 1 base and V by 3 bases; bases with no gene match: 2. The CDR3 is made up of 15 amino acids. Germline V gene lookup returns CDR1 MNHEY and CDR2 SMNVEV (reference sequence). CDR3 nucleotide sequence: TGTGCCAGCAGTTTTCTAGCGGGGGTCCAAGAGACCCAGTACTTC. Translation gives CASSFLAGVQETQYF.

With regard to this clone: In the same sample, other DNA sequences code for this CDR3. The V and J genes are TRBV7-2 and TRBJ2-7; D may be TRBD2 (5 bases). V was trimmed by 2 bases and J by 3 bases, leaving 8 bases between them. Germline loops: CDR1 SGHTA, CDR2 FQGNSA. The CDR3 has 13 residues. CDR3 region: CASSLSRDYEQYF. The CDR3 coding sequence is TGTGCCAGCAGCTTAAGTCGGGACTACGAGCAGTACTTC.

This clone was recorded only once. The chain carries TRBV14 and TRBJ2-2; tentative D call: TRBD2 (5 bases). The CDR3 covers 15 residues. Looked up from germline, CDR1 is SGHDN and CDR2 is FVKESK. Trimming pared 4 bases from V and 7 bases from J, leaving 16 bases between. CDR3 sequence: CASSPAEGSVGELFF. The CDR3 DNA reads TGTGCCAGCAGCCCCGCCGAGGGTTCGGTCGGGGAGCTGTTTTTT.

The genes are TRBV6-1 and TRBJ2-7, with 11 bases identical to TRBD2. The junction had 5 bases not matched to a gene; V was cut back by 3 bases and J by 4 bases. Germline loops: CDR1 MNHNS, CDR2 SASEGT. The CDR3 covers 15 residues. The CDR3, as DNA: TGTGCCAGCAGTGATAGCGGGGGGGCCGGATACGAGCAGTACTTC. Translation: CASSDSGGAGYEQYF.

This clone was counted a single time. One end of the junction varies from germline; a read error may be responsible. The chain couples TRBV7-9 to TRBJ1-1; 9 bases are a match to TRBD1. This CDR3 region has 16 residues. The germline V gene encodes CDR1 SEHNR and CDR2 FQNEAQ (reference sequence). The CDR3 sequence: CSSSQGQGLMNTEAFF. The DNA for the CDR3 is TGTTCCAGCAGCCAAGGACAGGGGCTTATGAACACTGAAGCTTTCTTT.

The chain combines TRBV12-2 with TRBJ1-1; the DNA was not compared with TRBD1, the D call given in the table. TRBV12-2 is a pseudogene segment. The CDR3 totals 17 residues. In DNA, the CDR3 is TGTGCAAGTCGCTTAGTTTGGACAGGAGACATGAACACTGAAGCTTTCTTT. This codes for CASRLVWTGDMNTEAFF.

The rearrangement links TRBV7-2 to TRBJ1-2; 8 bases align to TRBD1. Per the germline V gene, CDR1 is SGHTA and CDR2 is FQGNSA. The CDR3 has 12 amino acids. V dropped 10 bases and J dropped 4; count of bases not matched to a gene: 5. The CDR3 bases are TGTGCCATCATGGGACAGGTCTATGGCTACACCTTC. This sequence encodes CAIMGQVYGYTF.

J is TRBJ1-2 and V is TRBV4-3; D gene ambiguous. This CDR3 has 16 residues. Deletions cut 2 bases from V and 5 bases from J, with 18 bases between. CDR1 and CDR2 from the germline V gene are LGHNA and YSLEER. The chain's CDR3 is CASSQYTTQAKYGYTF. CDR3 nucleotides: TGCGCCAGCAGCCAATATACAACACAAGCGAAGTATGGCTACACCTTC.

This chain links TRBV7-2 with TRBJ1-2; 7 positions agree with TRBD1. With 5 bases clipped from V and 3 bases from J, the junction kept 3 bases outside the gene matches. The CDR3 runs to 13 residues. Germline loops: CDR1 SGHTA, CDR2 FQGNSA. The CDR3 loop reads CASSAGTDYGYTF. CDR3 DNA: TGTGCCAGCAGCGCTGGGACAGACTATGGCTACACCTTC.

The chain joins TRBV19 to TRBJ2-2; 9 bases are shared with TRBD1. The CDR3 contains 15 residues. V lost 4 bases, J lost 3 bases, and 3 bases stayed unmatched. Per germline, CDR1 LNHDA and CDR2 SQIVND (reference sequence). The CDR3 is CASSRDRADTGELFF. For the CDR3, the DNA is TGTGCCAGTAGTAGGGACAGGGCGGACACCGGGGAGCTGTTTTTT.

This chain uses TRBV4-2 with TRBJ1-2; possibly TRBD1 for D (5 bases). The CDR3 has 16 residues. Germline V gene sequence: CDR1 LGHNA, CDR2 YNFKEQ. V lost 0 bases and J 0 bases, leaving 11 bases between the germline ends. The CDR3 reads CASSQEGPLANYGYTF. For the CDR3, the DNA is TGTGCCAGCAGCCAAGAGGGGCCGCTTGCTAACTATGGCTACACCTTC.

The rearrangement joins TRBV29-1 to TRBJ1-2; 7 bases line up with TRBD1. The junction had 24 bases not matched to a gene; V was cut back by 4 bases and J by 7 bases. Per the germline V gene, CDR1 is SQVTM and CDR2 is ANQGSEA. The CDR3 has 18 amino acids. The CDR3 spells CSVVGQEGVNYQSTGYTF. CDR3 sequence (DNA): TGCAGCGTTGTTGGACAGGAGGGTGTGAATTATCAGTCGACTGGCTACACCTTC.

This chain connects TRBV5-1 to TRBJ2-7; maybe TRBD2 (6 bases). The CDR3 spans 13 residues. The V end was cut by 3 bases, the J end by 1 base, with 8 bases between. CDR1 and CDR2 from the germline V gene are SGHRS and YFSETQ. The chain's CDR3 is CASSSAGSYEQYF. Here the CDR3 DNA reads TGCGCCAGCAGCTCCGCGGGGTCCTACGAGCAGTACTTC.

The chain employs TRBV7-8 and TRBJ1-1; 8 nucleotides match TRBD1. V was pared by 3 bases and J by 11 bases, with 2 bases of the junction left unmatched. This CDR3 region has 11 residues. Looked up from germline, CDR1 is SGHVS and CDR2 is FQNEAQ. In DNA, the CDR3 is TGTGCCAGCAGCTTGGGACAGGAGGCTTTCTTT. Its protein product is CASSLGQEAFF.

The rearrangement joins TRBV25-1 to TRBJ1-3; D is possibly TRBD1 (5 bases). CDR3 size: 11 residues. Trimming cost V 6 bases and J 11 bases, with 11 bases left between them. Germline V gene data show CDR1 as MGHDK and CDR2 as SYGVNS. The CDR3 bases are TGTGCCAGCAGGGCAGGGAACGCCATATATTTT. Translating it yields CASRAGNAIYF.

The chain combines TRBV13 with TRBJ2-3, with D hard to call. CDR3 length: 12 amino acids. Per the germline V gene, CDR1 is PRHDT and CDR2 is FYEKMQ (reference sequence). Trimming took off 5 bases at V and 6 bases at J, with 9 bases between the two ends. The CDR3 spells CASSRWRDTQYF. As DNA, the CDR3 is TGTGCCAGCAGCCGATGGCGGGATACGCAGTATTTT.